Listed below are T cell receptor beta chains from one sample, sequenced in a study of tumour-infiltrating T cells in Burkitt lymphoma. Profiling relied on immunoSEQ multiplex PCR, and the TCRdb table lists in-frame clones only, not all of them. The sample carries about 2,100 clones, less than 80% recorded once. Sequencing was done on a sample of tumor tissue. The origin of the receptors is a human donor with diffuse large B-cell lymphoma. Both conserved end residues are part of each CDR3. The order of the fields is clone size, V gene, D gene, J gene, CDR3 DNA, CDR3 protein. D genes are given only for firm matches. Clone size is shown for a subset of rows, as once, few, many or a class of expanded clone.

>-|TRBV6-5|-|TRBJ2-7
TGTGCCAGCAGTTACCTCGAACGCACGTACTTC
CASSYLERTYF
>hyperexpanded|TRBV4-2|-|TRBJ2-3
TGTGCCAGCAGCCAAGACAAAGAGAATACGCAGTATTTT
CASSQDKENTQYF
>-|TRBV19|-|TRBJ1-2
TGTGCCAGTAGTATGGTCCGGGGGGTTGCCTATGGCTACACCTTC
CASSMVRGVAYGYTF
>once|TRBV19|-|TRBJ1-1
TGTGCCAGTAGGAGGTCGGGAGTTAGCGAAGCTTTCTTT
CASRRSGVSEAFF
>-|TRBV2|TRBD2|TRBJ2-5
TGTGCCACCCCGGGGGGGGTCCAAGAGACCCAGTACTTC
CATPGGVQETQYF
>-|TRBV9|-|TRBJ2-2
TGTGCCAGCAGCGTAGAGGCGGGGCGAGGGACCGGGGAGCTGTTTTTT
CASSVEAGRGTGELFF
>-|TRBV11-2|-|TRBJ2-7
TGTGCCAGCCTTGGCGGATCCCTTTACGAGCAGTACTTC
CASLGGSLYEQYF
>large|TRBV19|TRBD2|TRBJ2-3
TGTGCCAGTAGTATCACGCGGGAGATAGCAGATACGCAGTATTTT
CASSITREIADTQYF
>once|TRBV4-3|-|TRBJ2-2
TGCGCCAGCAGCCAGAGCACGAACACCGGGGAGCTGTTTTTT
CASSQSTNTGELFF
>-|TRBV13|-|TRBJ2-3
TGTGCCAGCAGCTCCCGGGGGACCAGGGCAGTAGATACGCAGTATTTT
CASSSRGTRAVDTQYF
>-|TRBV5-5|-|TRBJ1-5
TGTGCCAGCAGCAATCAGCCCCAGCATTTT
CASSNQPQHF
>few|TRBV5-5|-|TRBJ1-1
TGTGCCAGCAGCTTGTACCCTCCTCAGGGGAAGGTCACTGAAGCTTTCTTT
CASSLYPPQGKVTEAFF
>-|TRBV28|-|TRBJ1-2
TGTGCCAGCAGTGCCATACCCGGCGGGGTAAAGGCCACGGGAATTCGTGGCTACACCTTC
CASSAIPGGVKATGIRGYTF
>-|TRBV19|TRBD1|TRBJ2-6
TGTGCCAGTAGTCTGCGGACAGGACGCTCTGGGGCCAACGTCCTGACTTTC
CASSLRTGRSGANVLTF
>-|TRBV11-3|-|TRBJ1-4
TGTGCCAGCACCCTATTAACTAGCTCGGGGGGGCCTAATGAAAAACTGTTTTTT
CASTLLTSSGGPNEKLFF
>-|TRBV29-1|TRBD1|TRBJ2-3
TGCAGCGTGGGACAGGGGCAAGATACGCAGTATTTT
CSVGQGQDTQYF
>-|TRBV5-1|-|TRBJ1-1
TGCGCCAGCAGCGGTTGGCAAGGGGGAAACACTGAAGCTTTCTTT
CASSGWQGGNTEAFF
>-|TRBV27|-|TRBJ1-2
TGTGCCAGCAGGAATTACAACTATGGCTACACCTTC
CASRNYNYGYTF
>few|TRBV9|-|TRBJ2-7
TGTGCCAGCAGCATCGGGAGTGGCAGGGGTTACGAGCAGTACTTC
CASSIGSGRGYEQYF
>-|TRBV28|-|TRBJ2-2
TGTGCCAGCAGAACCGGGACACTATACACCGGGGAGCTGTTTTTT
CASRTGTLYTGELFF
>-|TRBV5-6|-|TRBJ1-6
TGTGCCAGCAGCTTGGGGACAAGGGGATCACCCCTCCACTTT
CASSLGTRGSPLHF
>-|TRBV19|-|TRBJ2-2
TGTGCCAGTAGTATAGATCTTAGGAGATCTACCGGGGAGCTGTTTTTT
CASSIDLRRSTGELFF
>-|TRBV7-9|TRBD2|TRBJ2-7
TGTGCCAGCAGCTTTCGGACTAGCTACGAGCAGTACTTC
CASSFRTSYEQYF
>-|TRBV21-1|-|TRBJ2-7
TGTGCCAGCAGCAATCCGACAGGGCCCGCCTACGAGCAGTACTTC
CASSNPTGPAYEQYF
>-|TRBV25-1|-|TRBJ1-1
TGTGCCAGCAGTGATGGGGGGACGGATACTGAAGCTTTCTTT
CASSDGGTDTEAFF
>few|TRBV7-6|-|TRBJ2-3
TGTGCCAGCAGCTTCTCAGATACGCAGTATTTT
CASSFSDTQYF
>-|TRBV6-6|-|TRBJ1-3
TGTGCCAGCAGTAAACACAGGACTGGAAACACCATATATTTT
CASSKHRTGNTIYF
>-|TRBV7-2|-|TRBJ1-2
TGTGCCAGCAGCTTAGGAGGCAGAAGCTATGGCTACACCTTC
CASSLGGRSYGYTF
>large|TRBV9|TRBD1|TRBJ1-2
TGTGCCAGCAGCGTCCTGGGACAGGGGAAAGGCTACACCTTC
CASSVLGQGKGYTF
>few|TRBV5-4|-|TRBJ2-3
TGTGCCAGCAGCTCCCCCGTGGGGCGAGCAGATACGCAGTATTTT
CASSSPVGRADTQYF
>few|TRBV29-1|TRBD2|TRBJ2-1
TGCAGCGTCGTAAGCGGGACGGGCTATGAGCAGTTCTTC
CSVVSGTGYEQFF
>-|TRBV7-9|-|TRBJ1-2
TGTGCCAGCAGCCCCAAATTGCGGGAGGGGGGATTCTACGGCTACACCTTC
CASSPKLREGGFYGYTF
>once|TRBV4-1|-|TRBJ1-2
TGCGCCAGCAGCCAAGATGCATTCCTACCCGGCTACACCTTC
CASSQDAFLPGYTF
>few|TRBV5-1|TRBD2|TRBJ2-7
TGCGCCAGCAGCCTTAGGGGTGCCGGGACTACCCCCTACGAGCAGTACTTC
CASSLRGAGTTPYEQYF
>few|TRBV11-1|-|TRBJ2-3
TGTGCCAGCAGCTTGGGCAGCGGGTGGAGCACAGATACGCAGTATTTT
CASSLGSGWSTDTQYF
>few|TRBV27|TRBD2|TRBJ2-2
TGTGCCAGCAGTTTATCCGCAGGACTAGCGGGCCACACCGGGGAGCTGTTTTTT
CASSLSAGLAGHTGELFF
>few|TRBV7-7|TRBD1|TRBJ1-1
TGTGCTAGCAGCGTTGGACAGGGGGACAGGAACACTGAAGCTTTCTTT
CASSVGQGDRNTEAFF
>-|TRBV18|-|TRBJ1-4
TGTGCCAGCTCACCATCCCGTTTGGCGACTAATGAAAAACTGTTTTTT
CASSPSRLATNEKLFF
>-|TRBV23-1|TRBD1|TRBJ1-3
TGCGCCAGCATACGAAAGACAGGGAATGGAAACACCATATATTTT
CASIRKTGNGNTIYF
>-|TRBV28|-|TRBJ1-1
TGTGCCAGCAGTCCGCCCGGGGGGACCACTGAAGCTTTCTTT
CASSPPGGTTEAFF
>once|TRBV30|-|TRBJ1-4
TGTGCGCTGGGGGAGAATGAAAAACTGTTTTTT
CALGENEKLFF
>once|TRBV4-1|-|TRBJ2-3
TGCGCCAGCAGCCGTTTGCCCTCCAGCACAGATACGCAGTATTTT
CASSRLPSSTDTQYF
>-|TRBV2|TRBD1|TRBJ1-4
TGTGCCAGCAGTGAAATCGGGACAGGGCGGAAAGATGAAAAACTGTTTTTT
CASSEIGTGRKDEKLFF
>-|TRBV19|-|TRBJ1-1
TGTGCCAGTAGTATGGAAAACCGGGTTGAAGCTTTCTTT
CASSMENRVEAFF
>-|TRBV6-1|TRBD2|TRBJ2-7
TGTGCCAGCAGTGAAGCGGGAGGAGCGGGGGGATACGAGCAGTACTTC
CASSEAGGAGGYEQYF
>-|TRBV5-5|-|TRBJ1-1
TGTGCCAGCAGCTTTATCCCAGGGGAGAACACTGAAGCTTTCTTT
CASSFIPGENTEAFF
>-|TRBV4-1|TRBD2|TRBJ2-5
TGCGCCAGCAGCCAAGACCCAGCGGGAGGCCCCTGGAAAGAGACCCAGTACTTC
CASSQDPAGGPWKETQYF
>-|TRBV7-8|-|TRBJ2-5
TGTGCCAGCAGCTTAACGTCGACAGGCCAAGAGACCCAGTACTTC
CASSLTSTGQETQYF
>-|TRBV30|TRBD2|TRBJ2-1
TGTGCCTGGAGTGTAGCTAGCGGATCTTACAATGAGCAGTTCTTC
CAWSVASGSYNEQFF
>once|TRBV5-1|-|TRBJ2-2
TGCGCCAGCAGCCCCTCTGGTGCCGGGGAGCTGTTTTTT
CASSPSGAGELFF
>once|TRBV7-2|-|TRBJ2-3
TGTGCCAGCAGCTTCTACCAGGATACGCAGTATTTT
CASSFYQDTQYF
>-|TRBV27|TRBD2|TRBJ2-2
TGTGCCAGCAGTCCCCGGACTAGGGCCAACGAGGAGCTGTTTTTT
CASSPRTRANEELFF
>-|TRBV4-2|-|TRBJ1-5
TGTGCCAGCAGCTTGGGGGGGGCACAGCCCCAGCATTTT
CASSLGGAQPQHF
>-|TRBV19|-|TRBJ1-1
TGTGCCAGTAGTAAACGGACAGCGATGAACACTGAAGCTTTCTTT
CASSKRTAMNTEAFF
>-|TRBV6-1|-|TRBJ2-5
TGTGCCAGCAGTGACCCCATCCTCTCTCAGGGGCTCGTCCAAGAGACCCAGTACTTC
CASSDPILSQGLVQETQYF
>-|TRBV5-1|TRBD1|TRBJ1-2
TGCGCCAGCAGCTTGACAGGGGGCACCTTCTATGGCTACACCTTC
CASSLTGGTFYGYTF